These T cell receptor beta chains were read from a single sample in a study of technical replicates of blood from a few donors. Repertoires were generated with immunoSEQ multiplex PCR, while TCRdb's copy carries only in-frame clones and drops some. The table has about 66,000 clones, 80% to 95% seen once; the top ten hold about 4.9%. Material for sequencing was PBMCs. All receptors derive from a human donor in good health. Some clones in this sample may be carry-over from other donors' samples. The CDR3 runs from the conserved cysteine through the conserved F or W. Fields, in order: J gene, V gene, D gene, clone size, CDR3 length, CDR3 protein, CDR3 DNA. The D gene is left open where the match is weak. Clone size is not always given. Where it is, it says once, few, many or a class for expanded clones.

TRBJ1-3	TRBV10-1	.	few	15	CAIPRAGSSGNTIYF	TGCGCCATCCCCCGAGCGGGGAGCTCTGGAAACACCATATATTTT
TRBJ2-7	TRBV7-9	.	.	12	CASSSDSHEQYF	TGTGCCAGCAGCTCAGATTCGCACGAGCAGTACTTC
TRBJ1-5	TRBV6-5	.	once	14	CASSTGFDNQPQHF	TGTGCCAGCAGTACGGGATTCGACAATCAGCCCCAGCATTTT
TRBJ2-7	TRBV29-1	.	.	11	CSARENYEQYF	TGCAGCGCCCGGGAGAACTACGAGCAGTACTTC
TRBJ1-3	TRBV27	TRBD1	once	17	CASSPYRQGPSGNTIYF	TGTGCCAGCAGTCCCTACAGACAGGGGCCCTCTGGAAACACCATATATTTT
TRBJ2-3	TRBV4-2	TRBD2	.	15	CASSQLAGVEDTQYF	TGTGCCAGCAGCCAACTAGCGGGGGTGGAAGATACGCAGTATTTT
TRBJ2-2	TRBV4-2	TRBD2	.	16	CASRLAGGLNTGELFF	TGTGCCAGCAGGCTAGCGGGGGGCCTTAACACCGGGGAGCTGTTTTTT
TRBJ2-2	TRBV29-1	TRBD2	.	16	CSVLTSGSWNTGELFF	TGCAGCGTCCTGACTAGCGGGAGTTGGAACACCGGGGAGCTGTTTTTT
TRBJ1-1	TRBV7-6	.	.	14	CASSSTGHLGEAFF	TGTGCCAGCAGCTCAACAGGGCATTTGGGTGAAGCTTTCTTT
TRBJ1-2	TRBV19	.	.	14	CASSSRTANYGYTF	TGTGCCAGTAGTTCCCGGACAGCTAACTATGGCTACACCTTC
TRBJ2-1	TRBV25-1	.	.	14	CASSPGSLGDEQFF	TGTGCCAGCTCCCCCGGGAGTCTCGGCGATGAGCAGTTCTTC
TRBJ1-1	TRBV18	.	.	14	CASSPNRANTEAFF	TGTGCCAGCTCACCAAACAGGGCCAACACTGAAGCTTTCTTT
TRBJ2-7	TRBV11-1	.	.	13	CASSLDPRYEQYF	TGTGCCAGCAGCTTAGATCCCCGGTACGAGCAGTACTTC
TRBJ2-5	TRBV27	TRBD1	.	15	CASKGGTGGAETQYF	TGTGCCAGCAAGGGGGGTACAGGGGGCGCGGAGACCCAGTACTTC
TRBJ1-4	TRBV30	TRBD1	.	14	CAWNQDRVNEKLFF	TGTGCCTGGAACCAGGACAGGGTTAATGAAAAACTGTTTTTT
TRBJ2-7	TRBV9	TRBD1	.	16	CASSVDMTGGFHEQYF	TGTGCCAGCAGCGTTGATATGACAGGGGGCTTCCACGAGCAGTACTTC
TRBJ2-6	TRBV7-2	TRBD1	.	18	CASSKDRTGGSGANVLTF	TGTGCCAGCAGCAAGGACCGGACAGGGGGCTCTGGGGCCAACGTCCTGACTTTC
TRBJ2-1	TRBV14	.	.	12	CASSSHYNEQFF	TGTGCCAGCAGCTCCCACTACAATGAGCAGTTCTTC
TRBJ1-1	TRBV6-1	.	.	12	CATDIMNTEAFF	TGTGCCACTGACATCATGAACACTGAAGCTTTCTTT
TRBJ1-2	TRBV15	.	.	12	CATSREQYGYTF	TGTGCCACCAGCAGAGAACAGTATGGCTACACCTTC
TRBJ2-7	TRBV7-8	.	.	13	CASSLTGAYEQYF	TGTGCCAGCAGCTTAACCGGGGCCTACGAGCAGTACTTC
TRBJ2-7	TRBV4-1	.	.	14	CASSQENNGYEQYF	TGCGCCAGCAGCCAAGAAAATAACGGCTACGAGCAGTACTTC
TRBJ1-1	TRBV19	TRBD1	.	14	CASSMGTGATEAFF	TGTGCCAGTAGTATGGGGACAGGGGCCACTGAAGCTTTCTTT
TRBJ2-7	TRBV27	TRBD1	.	16	CASSHYRDRGLHEQYF	TGTGCCAGCAGCCATTACCGGGACAGGGGGCTCCACGAGCAGTACTTC
TRBJ1-1	TRBV5-1	.	.	15	CASSLEMGGRTEAFF	TGCGCCAGCAGCTTGGAGATGGGAGGTCGGACTGAAGCTTTCTTT
TRBJ1-1	TRBV13	.	.	15	CASSSQGQMNTEAFF	TGTGCCAGCAGCTCCCAGGGTCAAATGAACACTGAAGCTTTCTTT
TRBJ2-7	TRBV7-9	TRBD1	.	15	CASSHRDRGSNEQYF	TGTGCCAGCAGCCACCGGGACAGGGGATCCAACGAGCAGTACTTC
TRBJ2-7	TRBV4-3	TRBD2	.	15	CASSQYLAGFYEQYF	TGCGCCAGCAGCCAATATCTAGCGGGTTTCTACGAGCAGTACTTC
TRBJ1-6	TRBV6-5	TRBD1	.	15	CASSYTTGEDSPLHF	TGTGCCAGCAGTTACACTACAGGGGAGGATTCACCCCTCCACTTT
TRBJ2-7	TRBV27	.	.	14	CASSAWDKTYEQYF	TGTGCCAGCAGTGCCTGGGACAAGACCTACGAGCAGTACTTC
TRBJ1-1	TRBV19	.	.	17	CASRDAASGRGGTEAFF	TGTGCCAGTAGGGATGCCGCAAGCGGACGGGGGGGGACTGAAGCTTTCTTT
TRBJ1-5	TRBV5-4	.	.	15	CASSSGPLRDQPQHF	TGTGCCAGCAGTTCTGGCCCTCTACGGGATCAGCCCCAGCATTTT
TRBJ2-1	TRBV9	TRBD1	.	14	CASRGQAANNEQFF	TGTGCCAGCAGGGGACAGGCGGCAAACAATGAGCAGTTCTTC
TRBJ1-2	TRBV10-2	.	.	12	CASSEQGYGYTF	TGCGCCAGCAGTGAACAGGGCTATGGCTACACCTTC
TRBJ2-5	TRBV10-3	.	.	14	CAISGHTFQETQYF	TGTGCCATCAGTGGACACACATTCCAAGAGACCCAGTACTTC
TRBJ2-3	TRBV10-3	TRBD2	.	16	CAITKNGLAGTDTQYF	TGTGCCATCACCAAAAATGGACTAGCGGGCACAGATACGCAGTATTTT
TRBJ2-1	TRBV9	TRBD1	few	12	CADDRDVNEQFF	TGTGCCGACGACAGGGACGTAAATGAGCAGTTCTTC
TRBJ2-3	TRBV2	.	few	16	CASKTLGRPKMGTQYF	TGTGCCAGCAAAACTCTGGGGAGGCCGAAGATGGGTACGCAGTATTTT
TRBJ2-3	TRBV7-2	.	few	15	CASSLWPRGADTQYF	TGTGCCAGCAGCTTATGGCCCAGGGGCGCAGATACGCAGTATTTT
TRBJ2-2	TRBV2	TRBD2	.	15	CASSGLAGGRGELFF	TGTGCCAGCAGCGGACTAGCGGGAGGGCGGGGGGAGCTGTTTTTT
TRBJ2-7	TRBV30	.	.	16	CAWSVPTRPPSAEQYF	TGTGCCTGGAGTGTACCAACTAGACCCCCTTCGGCCGAGCAGTACTTC